The clone carrying this T cell receptor beta chain was seen a handful of times. TCR beta CDR3 regions were amplified from RNA. The study used the HTBI primer set for a first-round RT-PCR of the TCR CDR3. TCRdb processed the multiplex PCR reads anew with MiXCR; each CDR3 protein has one entry. The sample carries around 600,000 distinct CDR3 sequences, more than 15% recorded once. These data are taken from a study of T cells in Graves' hyperthyroidism and ophthalmopathy. Looked up from germline, CDR1 is GTSNPN and CDR2 is SVGIG (reference sequence). The length of the CDR3 is 13 residues. The V and J ends lost 0 bases and 3 bases respectively, with 6 bases between them.

The specimen was blood. The rearrangement joins TRBV30 to TRBJ1-5; D is ambiguous. The origin of this receptor is a woman aged 40 to 50 with Graves' ophthalmopathy. The CDR3 DNA sequence: TGTGCCTGGAGTGTGGGCGTCAATCAGCCCCAGCATTTT. This gives the protein CAWSVGVNQPQHF.